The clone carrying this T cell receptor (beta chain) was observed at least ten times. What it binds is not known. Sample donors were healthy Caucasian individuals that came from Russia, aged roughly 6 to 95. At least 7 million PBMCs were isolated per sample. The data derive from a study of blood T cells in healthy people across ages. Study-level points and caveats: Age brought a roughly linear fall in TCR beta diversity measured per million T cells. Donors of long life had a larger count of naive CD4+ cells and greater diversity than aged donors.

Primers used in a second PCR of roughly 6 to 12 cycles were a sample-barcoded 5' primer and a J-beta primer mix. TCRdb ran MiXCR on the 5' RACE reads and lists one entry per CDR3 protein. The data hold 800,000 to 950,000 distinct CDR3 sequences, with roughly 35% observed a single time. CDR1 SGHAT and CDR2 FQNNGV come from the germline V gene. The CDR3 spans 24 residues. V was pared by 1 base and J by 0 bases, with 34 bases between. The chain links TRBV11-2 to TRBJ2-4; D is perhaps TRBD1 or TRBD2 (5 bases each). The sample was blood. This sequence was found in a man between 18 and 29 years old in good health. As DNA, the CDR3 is TGTGCCAGCAGCTTAGGCCCCCGATTTGACAGCGGACCGAGCTACCGACTAGCCAAAAACATTCAGTACTTC. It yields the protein CASSLGPRFDSGPSYRLAKNIQYF.